The next 29 T cell receptor beta chains were all read from a single sample in a study of neurological immune-mediated disorders. TCRdb re-derived calls from the 5' RACE reads in MiXCR, one entry per CDR3 protein. The table lists some 38,000 distinct CDR3 sequences, about 3.2% of them singletons. Time point given: longitudinal time-point 1 (baseline). Material for sequencing was PBMCs. The source is a woman in her sixties with multiple sclerosis.

On this clonotype: With a much larger clone just one base away, this may be a read error. V is TRBV18 and J is TRBJ2-7, with D perhaps TRBD1 or TRBD2 (5 bases each). The germline V gene encodes CDR1 KGHSH and CDR2 LQKENI. The length of the CDR3 is 14 residues. V lost 5 bases, J lost 4 bases, and 15 bases lay in between. The CDR3 spells CASSSRDHPYEQYF. DNA of the CDR3: TGTGCCAGCTCATCCCGGGACCACCCTTACGAGCAGTACTTC.

This clonotype was seen many times. The chain couples TRBV12-3 or TRBV12-4 to TRBJ2-1; 13 bases fit TRBD2. Trimming took 5 bases from V and 3 from J; bases not matched to a gene: 4. The CDR3 covers 16 residues. CDR3 nucleotide sequence: TGTGCCAGCAGTCGTCGGACTAGCGGGGGCTACAATGAGCAGTTCTTC. Protein: CASSRRTSGGYNEQFF.

The sample holds many counts of this clonotype. The chain carries TRBV14 and TRBJ2-1; 13 nucleotides agree with TRBD2. There are 17 residues in the CDR3. Germline loops: CDR1 SGHDN, CDR2 FVKESK. V trimming: 0 bases; J trimming: 7 bases; junction bases outside the gene matches: 6. The CDR3 region has the DNA TGTGCCAGCAGCCAAGATTTCCGGGGACTAGCGGGGAATGAGCAGTTCTTC. Amino acids: CASSQDFRGLAGNEQFF. The entire variable domain, with the rest obtained from reference TRBV14 and TRBJ2-1, is as follows: EAGVTQFPSHSVIEKGQTVTLRCDPISGHDNLYWYRRVMGKEIKFLLHFVKESKQDESGMPNNRFLAERTGGTYSTLKVQPAELEDSGVYFCASSQDFRGLAGNEQFFGPGTRLTVL.

This clonotype was observed many times. V is TRBV3-1 and J is TRBJ1-2; D is uncertain. CDR1 is LGHDT, CDR2 YNNKEL, per germline (reference sequence). V was trimmed by 0 bases and J by 3 bases, leaving 8 bases between them. CDR3 size: 14 residues. The CDR3 region has the DNA TGTGCCAGCAGCCAAGAGGTCAGCTACTATGGCTACACCTTC. This codes for CASSQEVSYYGYTF.

This clonotype was seen at least ten times. The J gene is TRBJ2-7, the V gene TRBV5-1, with a weak D call TRBD2 (5 bases). Per germline, CDR1 SGHRS and CDR2 YFSETQ. V was shortened by 4 bases and J by 5 bases, with 13 bases between the two germline ends. The CDR3 is made up of 13 amino acids. The chain's CDR3 is CASSRGFRDEQYF. CDR3 in DNA: TGCGCCAGCAGCCGGGGTTTCCGGGACGAGCAGTACTTC. The full variable domain, in which reference TRBV5-1 and TRBJ2-7 provide the parts outside the CDR3, is KAGVTQTPRYLIKTRGQQVTLSCSPISGHRSVSWYQQTPGQGLQFLFEYFSETQRNKGNFPGRFSGRQFSNSRSEMNVSTLELGDSALYLCASSRGFRDEQYFGPGTRLTVT.

This clonotype was observed many times. The chain links TRBV25-1 to TRBJ2-4; the D gene is possibly TRBD2 (7 bases). Between the trimmed V and J ends, which lost 5 bases and 1 base, there was a span of 15 bases. Germline V gives CDR1 MGHDK, CDR2 SYGVNS. The CDR3 length is 16 residues. In DNA, the CDR3 is TGTGCCAGCAGTTCCGGGGCGGGGGCTGCCAAAAACATTCAGTACTTC. Its protein product is CASSSGAGAAKNIQYF. The full variable domain, completed using reference TRBV25-1 and TRBJ2-4, is EADIYQTPRYLVIGTGKKITLECSQTMGHDKMYWYQQDPGMELHLIHYSYGVNSTEKGDLSSESTVSRIRTEHFPLTLESARPSHTSQYLCASSSGAGAAKNIQYFGAGTRLSVL.

The V call is TRBV5-1, the J call TRBJ2-5; D assignment may be TRBD1 or TRBD2 (5 bases each). Trimming pared 0 bases from V and 5 bases from J, leaving 17 bases between. Germline loops: CDR1 SGHRS, CDR2 YFSETQ. The CDR3 length is 16 residues. The CDR3: CASSLAGTTLGETQYF. In nucleotides, the CDR3 is TGCGCCAGCAGCTTGGCCGGGACCACCTTGGGTGAGACCCAGTACTTC.

This clonotype was recorded many times. CDR3 loop: CASSGIGTGEIGETQYF. The DNA of the CDR3 is TGCGCCAGCAGCGGCATAGGGACAGGGGAGATAGGAGAGACCCAGTACTTC. The chain carries TRBV5-1 and TRBJ2-5, with 10 nucleotides matching TRBD1. The trim removed 4 bases at V and 4 bases at J, leaving 13 bases unmatched. Germline CDR1 reads SGHRS; CDR2 reads YFSETQ. This CDR3 is 17 amino acids long. Based on the CDR3 plus reference TRBV5-1 and TRBJ2-5, the full variable domain is KAGVTQTPRYLIKTRGQQVTLSCSPISGHRSVSWYQQTPGQGLQFLFEYFSETQRNKGNFPGRFSGRQFSNSRSEMNVSTLELGDSALYLCASSGIGTGEIGETQYFGPGTRLLVL.

This clonotype came up many times. The V gene is TRBV5-1, the J gene TRBJ1-2; 7 positions agree with TRBD1. Trimming removed 3 bases from V and 8 bases from J; junction bases left unmatched: 7. There are 13 residues in the CDR3. From germline, CDR1 is SGHRS and CDR2 YFSETQ. CDR3 region: CASSYDRVGGYTF. CDR3 sequence (DNA): TGCGCCAGCAGCTACGACAGGGTAGGAGGCTACACCTTC.

This clonotype was seen many times. The chain couples TRBV20-1 to TRBJ1-2; 8 nucleotides line up with TRBD1. V lost 5 bases and J lost 5; bases outside the gene matches: 4. The CDR3 consists of 12 residues. Germline CDR1 is DFQATT and CDR2 is SNEGSKA (reference sequence). The CDR3 loop is CSAEGQDYGYTF. As DNA, the CDR3 is TGCAGTGCTGAGGGACAGGATTATGGCTACACCTTC.

This clonotype came up many times. The chain combines TRBV12-3 or TRBV12-4 with TRBJ1-2; 10 bases map to TRBD1. Unmatched junction bases numbered 2, after V lost 7 bases and J lost 3 bases. This CDR3 is 13 amino acids long. The CDR3 sequence: CASTDRGHYGYTF. DNA for the CDR3: TGTGCCAGCACAGACAGGGGGCACTATGGCTACACCTTC.

In this sample, this clonotype turned up many times. CDR3 residues: CASSYSGTGSSGANVLTF. DNA for the CDR3: TGTGCCAGCAGTTACTCCGGGACAGGAAGCTCTGGGGCCAACGTCCTGACTTTC. The chain is built from TRBV6-6 and TRBJ2-6; TRBD1 agrees at 8 bases. Germline V gene sequence: CDR1 MNHNY, CDR2 SVGAGI (reference sequence). The CDR3 extends over 18 amino acids. V trimming: 0 bases; J trimming: 0 bases; junction bases outside the gene matches: 4.

The table lists this clonotype with many counts. J is TRBJ2-1 and V is TRBV5-1; the match to TRBD1 covers 12 bases. Germline V gene sequence: CDR1 SGHRS, CDR2 YFSETQ. The CDR3 consists of 15 residues. Trimming at V came to 4 bases and at J to 9 bases, leaving 8 bases not matched to a gene. The chain's CDR3 is CASSAMGQGASEQFF. The CDR3, as DNA: TGCGCCAGCAGCGCGATGGGACAGGGGGCTTCTGAGCAGTTCTTC.

At least ten counts were recorded for this clonotype. This chain uses TRBV20-1 with TRBJ2-7, with no clear D. The V end lost 5 bases, the J end lost 6 bases, and 14 bases lay between the germline ends. This CDR3 is built from 12 residues. CDR1 is DFQATT and CDR2 is SNEGSKA in the germline V gene (reference sequence). The CDR3 DNA reads as TGCAGTGCTTACTCAAGTGGGTTCGAGCAGTACTTC. It encodes CSAYSSGFEQYF.

This clonotype was counted ten times or more. The V gene is TRBV5-1, the J gene TRBJ2-5; D is unresolved. Trimming stripped 4 bases from V and 1 base from J, with 8 bases between. The CDR3 is 13 residues long. Germline CDR1 and CDR2: SGHRS and YFSETQ. The CDR3 region is CASSIRSQETQYF. CDR3 sequence (DNA): TGCGCCAGCAGCATCAGGTCCCAAGAGACCCAGTACTTC.

This clonotype was recorded many times. The chain uses TRBV20-1 and TRBJ1-3; D gene uncertain. V dropped 1 base and J dropped 4 bases, with 5 bases sitting between them. Germline loops: CDR1 DFQATT, CDR2 SNEGSKA (reference sequence). The CDR3 runs to 12 residues. The CDR3 DNA sequence: TGCAGTGCTAGAGTAACCGGAAACACCATATATTTT. This gives the protein CSARVTGNTIYF.

The table lists this clonotype with many counts. V gene TRBV14 combines with J gene TRBJ2-2; D is unresolved. The CDR3 has 14 amino acids. V was clipped by 3 bases and J by 7 bases, with 12 bases between them. The germline CDR1 and CDR2 sequences are SGHDN and FVKESK. CDR3 loop: CASSHRSGFGELFF. CDR3 nucleotides: TGTGCCAGCAGCCATAGGTCCGGTTTCGGGGAGCTGTTTTTT.

This clonotype was seen many times. Mismatch with germline at one junction end may stem from a read error. This chain links TRBV20-1 with TRBJ2-3, with D possibly being TRBD2 (7 bases). Germline loops: CDR1 DFQATT, CDR2 SNEGSKA (reference sequence). This CDR3 spans 14 amino acids. Written as DNA, the CDR3 is TGCAGTGCCAGAGGAGGGGGGGGCTTAGATACGCAGTATTTT. Translated: CSARGGGGLDTQYF.

This clonotype occurred many times. Germline and junction disagree at one end, which may indicate a read error. The chain combines TRBV7-7 with TRBJ2-1, with D possibly being TRBD1 or TRBD2 (7 bases each). This CDR3 is built from 15 residues. CDR1 is SSHAT, CDR2 FNYEAQ, per germline (reference sequence). CDR3 in amino acids: CASSQDRGRESEQFF. The CDR3 DNA is TGTGCTAGCAGCCAGGATAGGGGGCGGGAGAGTGAGCAGTTCTTC.

This clonotype was detected ten times or more. The V and J genes are TRBV15 and TRBJ1-1, with 7 bases fitting TRBD1. Germline values: CDR1 LNHNV, CDR2 YYDKDF (reference sequence). J gave up 0 bases and V 4 bases, and 5 bases lay outside the gene matches. The CDR3 extends over 15 amino acids. The CDR3 protein is CATSKDRVVNTEAFF. Here the CDR3 DNA reads TGTGCCACCAGCAAAGACAGGGTAGTGAACACTGAAGCTTTCTTT. The full variable domain, with the rest looked up from reference TRBV15 and TRBJ1-1, is DAMVIQNPRYQVTQFGKPVTLSCSQTLNHNVMYWYQQKSSQAPKLLFHYYDKDFNNEADTPDNFQSRRPNTSFCFLDIRSPGLGDTAMYLCATSKDRVVNTEAFFGQGTRLTVV.

This clonotype was seen repeatedly, ten times or more. The genes are TRBV7-2 and TRBJ1-6; D not resolved. V lost 5 bases and J 8 bases, leaving 7 bases between the germline ends. Germline CDR1 is SGHTA and CDR2 is FQGNSA. The CDR3 extends over 12 amino acids. The chain's CDR3 is CASSHTDSPLHF. The CDR3 DNA reads TGTGCCAGCAGCCACACCGATTCACCCCTCCACTTT.

This clonotype has ten or more counts. The V call is TRBV20-1, the J call TRBJ1-2, with TRBD1 identical over 7 bases. There are 12 residues in the CDR3. The junction had 4 bases not matched to a gene; V was cut back by 5 bases and J by 4 bases. Germline loops: CDR1 DFQATT, CDR2 SNEGSKA (reference sequence). The CDR3 region has the DNA TGCAGTGCTCACAGGGGTAGCTATGGCTACACCTTC. As protein: CSAHRGSYGYTF.

The genes are TRBV10-3 and TRBJ1-2; D is possibly TRBD1 (5 bases). The CDR3 length is 13 residues. Trimming cost V 2 bases and J 4 bases, with 8 bases left between them. Germline V gives CDR1 ENHRY, CDR2 SYGVKD. CDR3 sequence: CAISEQGGYGYTF. The CDR3 DNA is TGTGCCATCAGTGAGCAGGGAGGCTATGGCTACACCTTC.

In this sample, this clonotype turned up many times. The chain combines TRBV5-1 with TRBJ1-3; D is possibly TRBD1 (5 bases). Trimming cost V 0 bases and J 2 bases, with 9 bases left between them. The germline V gene encodes CDR1 SGHRS and CDR2 YFSETQ. This CDR3 is built from 15 residues. The CDR3 sequence: CASSLAWTPGNTIYF. CDR3 bases: TGCGCCAGCAGCTTGGCCTGGACACCTGGAAACACCATATATTTT.

This clonotype was observed many times. The chain's CDR3 is CASSPRRGRGAYNEQFF. For the CDR3, the DNA is TGCGCCAGCAGCCCGCGGAGAGGACGGGGCGCCTACAATGAGCAGTTCTTC. V is TRBV5-1 and J is TRBJ2-1, with D possibly being TRBD1 or TRBD2 (5 bases each). The CDR3 is made up of 17 amino acids. Trimming stripped 4 bases from V and 2 bases from J, with 19 bases between. Germline lookup yields CDR1 SGHRS and CDR2 YFSETQ. The variable domain in full, completed from reference TRBV5-1 and TRBJ2-1, reads KAGVTQTPRYLIKTRGQQVTLSCSPISGHRSVSWYQQTPGQGLQFLFEYFSETQRNKGNFPGRFSGRQFSNSRSEMNVSTLELGDSALYLCASSPRRGRGAYNEQFFGPGTRLTVL.

This clonotype occurred many times. The chain recombines TRBV5-5 with TRBJ1-4; TRBD1 might be the D (5 bases). Germline V gene lookup returns CDR1 SGHKS and CDR2 YYEKEE (reference sequence). The CDR3 sequence is 14 residues long. V lost 0 bases and J 8 bases, leaving 11 bases between the germline ends. The CDR3 protein is CASSLGTRAEKLFF. CDR3 in DNA: TGTGCCAGCAGCTTGGGGACAAGAGCGGAAAAACTGTTTTTT.

This clonotype has only one observation. A much more abundant neighbour one base away suggests this may be a read error. This chain connects TRBV6-2 or TRBV6-3 to TRBJ2-4; TRBD1 might be the D (5 bases). Trimming shortened V by 2 bases and J by 10 bases, and 18 bases separated the two germline ends. The CDR3 extends over 15 amino acids. Germline-derived CDR1 and CDR2 are MNHEY and SVGEGT. In nucleotides, the CDR3 is TGTGCCAGCAGTTACGGGCAGGGAATGGGAAAAATTCAGTACTTC. Protein sequence: CASSYGQGMGKIQYF.

This clonotype was seen at least ten times. The chain joins TRBV12-3 or TRBV12-4 to TRBJ2-1; D may be TRBD2 (6 bases). V dropped 1 base and J dropped 6 bases, with 10 bases sitting between them. The CDR3 consists of 14 residues. The CDR3 spells CASSLVRGGNEQFF. The CDR3 region has the DNA TGTGCCAGCAGTTTAGTTCGGGGAGGCAATGAGCAGTTCTTC.

A few counts support this clonotype. The chain recombines TRBV21-1 with TRBJ1-1; no check of the table's D call, TRBD1, against the DNA was made. TRBV21-1 is reported as a pseudogene. This CDR3 comprises 16 residues. CDR3 amino acids: CASSKLRDSMNTEAFF. Written as DNA, the CDR3 is TGTGCCAGCAGCAAATTGCGGGACAGCATGAACACTGAAGCTTTCTTT.